Shown below are 28 T cell receptor beta chains from a single sample sequenced in a study of blood T cell repertoires in COVID-19. Assay used: immunoSEQ multiplex PCR; TCRdb lists only in-frame clones, some missing. The data hold approximately 150,000 clones, with 85% to 95% observed a single time. The sample consisted of peripheral blood. These receptors were collected from a woman aged 55-69 years with COVID-19, enrolled during active disease.

V gene TRBV3-1 (or the pseudogene TRBV3-2) combines with J gene TRBJ2-5, with 9 bases fitting TRBD2. Germline V gives CDR1 LGHDT, CDR2 YNNKEL (reference sequence). The CDR3 has 14 residues. Trimming removed 10 bases from V and 3 bases from J; junction bases left unmatched: 9. As DNA, the CDR3 is TGTGCCACCAGTCCTAGCGGGGTTAAAGAGACCCAGTACTTC. Translating gives CATSPSGVKETQYF.

The chain uses TRBV10-3 and TRBJ1-1; D not resolved. There are 15 residues in the CDR3. From germline, CDR1 is ENHRY and CDR2 SYGVKD. Deletions cut 1 base from V and 5 bases from J, with 14 bases between. This CDR3 is CAISELGSAGTEAFF. The CDR3 DNA is TGTGCCATCAGTGAGTTAGGCTCGGCAGGAACTGAAGCTTTCTTT.

This clone was counted a single time. CDR3 amino acids: CASSLGTGGASEKLFF. The CDR3 nucleotides are TGCGCCAGCAGCCTAGGGACAGGGGGCGCGAGTGAAAAACTGTTTTTT. The chain couples TRBV4-3 to TRBJ1-4, with TRBD1 matching over 12 bases. V dropped 4 bases and J dropped 7; count of bases not matched to a gene: 7. This CDR3 has 16 residues. Germline loops: CDR1 LGHNA, CDR2 YSLEER.

This clone was counted between two and nine times. The rearrangement links TRBV18 to TRBJ2-2, with 7 bases aligning to TRBD1. The CDR3 consists of 17 residues. The V gene's germline CDR1 is KGHSH and CDR2 LQKENI. The V gene end was trimmed by 3 bases and the J gene end by 5 bases; junction bases not matched to a gene: 12. The CDR3 region has the DNA TGTGCCAGCTCACCGACAGGGATTTTGGTTCGGACCGGGGAGCTGTTTTTT. It translates to CASSPTGILVRTGELFF.

This clone was seen a single time. The J gene is TRBJ1-1, the V gene TRBV6-5, with D perhaps matching TRBD1 (5 bases). The germline V gene encodes CDR1 MNHEY and CDR2 SVGAGI. The CDR3 loop spans 12 amino acids. The ends were cut back, 6 bases at V and 7 bases at J, with 12 bases in the middle. This CDR3 is CASRLGAHEAFF. CDR3 in DNA: TGTGCCAGCAGGTTAGGGGCCCATGAAGCTTTCTTT.

This clone was observed once. The J gene is TRBJ1-1, the V gene TRBV7-8; 7 nucleotides match TRBD1. The CDR3 is made up of 13 amino acids. Germline trimming cut 1 base from V and 6 bases from J; bases unmatched to any gene: 2. Germline assignment: CDR1 SGHVS and CDR2 FQNEAQ. CDR3 coding DNA: TGTGCCAGCAGCTTAGTGGGGACAGCTGAAGCTTTCTTT. This translates into CASSLVGTAEAFF.

A note on this clone: Distinct nucleotide sequences in the sample also encode this CDR3. J is TRBJ2-1 and V is TRBV5-4; 12 nucleotides agree with TRBD2. CDR3 size: 18 residues. CDR1 SGHNT and CDR2 YYREEE come from the germline V gene (reference sequence). With 4 bases clipped from V and 2 bases from J, the junction kept 10 bases outside the gene matches. CDR3 residues: CASSTLLTSGGPYNEQFF. The CDR3 DNA is TGTGCCAGCAGCACCCTACTGACTAGCGGGGGACCCTACAATGAGCAGTTCTTC. The full variable domain, rest sourced from reference TRBV5-4 and TRBJ2-1, is ETGVTQSPTHLIKTRGQQVTLRCSSQSGHNTVSWYQQALGQGPQFIFQYYREEENGRGNFPPRFSGLQFPNYSSELNVNALELDDSALYLCASSTLLTSGGPYNEQFFGPGTRLTVL.

The chain is built from TRBV3-1 (or the pseudogene TRBV3-2) and TRBJ2-7; D is possibly TRBD1 (5 bases). The V end was cut by 2 bases, the J end by 3 bases, with 11 bases between. The V gene's germline CDR1 is LGHDT and CDR2 YNNKEL (reference sequence). CDR3 size: 14 residues. CDR3 loop: CASSQQGVFYEQYF. CDR3 DNA sequence: TGTGCCAGCAGCCAACAGGGTGTATTCTACGAGCAGTACTTC.

This clone was counted once. The chain combines TRBV19 with TRBJ1-4; tentatively, D is TRBD1 (6 bases). V was pared by 5 bases and J by 8 bases, with 18 bases between. CDR1 LNHDA and CDR2 SQIVND come from the germline V gene (reference sequence). The CDR3 contains 15 residues. CDR3 sequence (DNA): TGTGCCAGTAGTCCAGCGGGGGCTAGCGGAGAAAAACTGTTTTTT. Its translation is CASSPAGASGEKLFF.

The chain uses TRBV29-1 and TRBJ1-4; 10 nucleotides agree with TRBD1. From germline, CDR1 is SQVTM and CDR2 ANQGSEA. The CDR3 runs to 13 residues. V lost 6 bases and J lost 7; bases outside the gene matches: 5. The CDR3 coding sequence is TGCAGCGTCCGGACAGGGGGGGGTGAAAAACTGTTTTTT. Encoded protein: CSVRTGGGEKLFF.

The V gene is TRBV7-2, the J gene TRBJ1-5; 7 bases align to TRBD1. Germline V gene lookup returns CDR1 SGHTA and CDR2 FQGNSA. The CDR3 has 14 residues. J was trimmed by 6 bases and V by 4 bases; bases with no gene match: 6. For the CDR3, the DNA is TGTGCCAGCAGCTCTTCGACAGGGCGTCAGCCCCAGCATTTT. It encodes CASSSSTGRQPQHF.

The V call is TRBV7-8, the J call TRBJ2-6, with D maybe TRBD1 (5 bases). Trimming left V 2 bases short and J 3 bases short, with 11 bases between. The CDR3 length is 16 residues. Germline V gene sequence: CDR1 SGHVS, CDR2 FQNEAQ. CDR3 coding DNA: TGTGCCAGCAGCTTACAGGGCGCCGGTGGGGCCAACGTCCTGACTTTC. This gives the protein CASSLQGAGGANVLTF.

Here the CDR3 reads CASSWTGANYGYTF. For the CDR3, the DNA is TGTGCCAGCAGCTGGACAGGGGCTAACTATGGCTACACCTTC. The chain links TRBV11-2 to TRBJ1-2, with 9 bases matching TRBD1. V was pared by 4 bases and J by 0 bases, with 0 bases of the junction left unmatched. CDR1 SGHAT and CDR2 FQNNGV come from the germline V gene. The CDR3 spans 14 residues.

The chain uses TRBV4-3 and TRBJ1-5; D not resolved. Trimming took off 0 bases at V and 11 bases at J, with 11 bases between the two ends. The V gene's germline CDR1 is LGHNA and CDR2 YSLEER. The CDR3 extends over 13 amino acids. CDR3 loop: CASSQDVRRAQHF. For the CDR3, the DNA is TGCGCCAGCAGCCAAGACGTCCGCCGGGCCCAGCATTTT.

This sequence joins TRBV25-1 and TRBJ2-1; 10 nucleotides align to TRBD2. Germline trimming cut 6 bases from V and 10 bases from J; bases unmatched to any gene: 15. Germline assignment: CDR1 MGHDK and CDR2 SYGVNS. This CDR3 spans 16 amino acids. The CDR3 is CASSPTLGLAGDEQFF. The CDR3 DNA reads as TGTGCCAGCAGCCCCACCCTAGGGCTAGCGGGGGACGAGCAGTTCTTC.

The genes are TRBV6-2 or TRBV6-3 and TRBJ2-1; no firm D call. The CDR3 is 15 residues long. V dropped 5 bases and J dropped 0 bases, with 11 bases sitting between them. Germline values: CDR1 MNHEY, CDR2 SVGEGT. CDR3 sequence: CASSISWSSYNEQFF. The DNA for the CDR3 is TGTGCCAGCAGTATTAGCTGGAGCTCCTACAATGAGCAGTTCTTC.

J is TRBJ2-2 and V is TRBV4-1; weak D call: TRBD1 (5 bases). Germline lookup yields CDR1 MGHRA and CDR2 YSYEKL. The V end lost 1 base, the J end lost 6 bases, and 9 bases lay between the germline ends. There are 14 residues in the CDR3. As DNA, the CDR3 is TGCGCCAGCAGCCAAGTAAGGGGCGCCGGGGAGCTGTTTTTT. This codes for CASSQVRGAGELFF.

The rearrangement joins TRBV19 to TRBJ2-1; 11 bases are shared with TRBD2. This CDR3 has 14 residues. V shed 2 bases, J shed 6 bases, and the junction held 0 bases outside the gene matches. Germline CDR1 and CDR2: LNHDA and SQIVND (reference sequence). The CDR3 nucleotides are TGTGCCAGTAGTATAACTAGCGGGGGCAATGAGCAGTTCTTC. Translation: CASSITSGGNEQFF.

This clone appeared a few times. CDR3 amino acids: CASEPGTGGSTGELFF. Here the CDR3 DNA reads TGTGCCAGTGAACCCGGGACAGGGGGAAGTACCGGGGAGCTGTTTTTT. The chain links TRBV19 to TRBJ2-2; 11 nucleotides align to TRBD1. From germline, CDR1 is LNHDA and CDR2 SQIVND (reference sequence). The V segment lost 8 bases and the J segment 5 bases; nucleotides outside the gene matches: 10. The CDR3 is 16 amino acids.

J is TRBJ2-1 and V is TRBV4-2; TRBD2 aligns across 11 bases. The trim removed 2 bases at V and 4 bases at J, leaving 7 bases unmatched. The CDR3 runs 17 residues. CDR1 is LGHNA, CDR2 YNFKEQ, per germline. Here the CDR3 reads CASSQFGGTSGYNEQFF. The CDR3 DNA reads as TGTGCCAGCAGCCAATTTGGTGGGACTAGCGGTTACAATGAGCAGTTCTTC.

This clone was counted a single time. The chain recombines TRBV19 with TRBJ1-5; D is ambiguous. Trimming left V 3 bases short and J 3 bases short, with 9 bases between. CDR3 length equals 14 residues. Germline V gene sequence: CDR1 LNHDA, CDR2 SQIVND (reference sequence). The CDR3 DNA reads as TGTGCCAGTAGTATTTTAGAAATCAATCAGCCCCAGCATTTT. It codes for CASSILEINQPQHF.

The J gene is TRBJ1-1, the V gene TRBV4-1, with D uncertain. Germline V gene sequence: CDR1 MGHRA, CDR2 YSYEKL. V lost 0 bases, J lost 1 base, and 6 bases lay in between. The length of the CDR3 is 14 residues. The CDR3: CASSQDYGNTEAFF. The CDR3, as DNA: TGCGCCAGCAGCCAAGATTACGGGAACACTGAAGCTTTCTTT.

The chain employs TRBV9 and TRBJ2-2; the D is unclear. Germline loops: CDR1 SGDLS, CDR2 YYNGEE. The V end was cut by 0 bases, the J end by 3 bases, with 6 bases between. CDR3 length: 14 amino acids. The CDR3 nucleotides read TGTGCCAGCAGCGTAGGTTTCGACACCGGGGAGCTGTTTTTT. It is translated as CASSVGFDTGELFF.

The J gene is TRBJ1-2, the V gene TRBV4-2; the D is unclear. The germline CDR1 and CDR2 sequences are LGHNA and YNFKEQ. V was cut by 1 base and J by 6 bases, with 9 bases left in between. The CDR3 contains 13 residues. CDR3 nucleotide sequence: TGTGCCAGCAGCCAAGTACATGTGGATGGCTACACCTTC. Encoded protein: CASSQVHVDGYTF.

This chain joins TRBV11-2 and TRBJ1-2, with D maybe TRBD1 (5 bases). This CDR3 is 14 amino acids long. V gave up 1 base and J gave up 10 bases, with 16 bases separating them. Per germline, CDR1 SGHAT and CDR2 FQNNGV. The CDR3, as DNA: TGTGCCAGCAGCTTAGGTTCAGGGCCGGGGGACTACACCTTC. Translating it yields CASSLGSGPGDYTF.

This chain links TRBV7-6 with TRBJ1-2; D gene ambiguous. The CDR3 has 15 amino acids. CDR1 is SGHVS, CDR2 FNYEAQ, per germline. Deletions cut 1 base from V and 4 bases from J, with 13 bases between. The CDR3 spells CASSLGSEGGYGYTF. CDR3 sequence (DNA): TGTGCCAGCAGCTTAGGGTCCGAGGGTGGCTATGGCTACACCTTC.

The rearrangement uses TRBV4-2 and TRBJ2-7; D is uncertain. V lost 0 bases and J lost 6, with 6 bases in between. From germline, CDR1 is LGHNA and CDR2 YNFKEQ. CDR3 length: 12 residues. The CDR3 DNA is TGTGCCAGCAGCCAAGAGGGCAGCGAGCAGTACTTC. It codes for CASSQEGSEQYF.

V gene TRBV7-3 combines with J gene TRBJ1-5, with D uncertain. This CDR3 region has 13 residues. Germline lookup yields CDR1 SGHTA and CDR2 FQGTGA. With 5 bases removed from V and 7 bases from J, the gap between germline ends came to 12 bases. As DNA, the CDR3 is TGTGCCAGCAGCGAGCAGACGGGGCAGCCCCAGCATTTT. Translating it yields CASSEQTGQPQHF.